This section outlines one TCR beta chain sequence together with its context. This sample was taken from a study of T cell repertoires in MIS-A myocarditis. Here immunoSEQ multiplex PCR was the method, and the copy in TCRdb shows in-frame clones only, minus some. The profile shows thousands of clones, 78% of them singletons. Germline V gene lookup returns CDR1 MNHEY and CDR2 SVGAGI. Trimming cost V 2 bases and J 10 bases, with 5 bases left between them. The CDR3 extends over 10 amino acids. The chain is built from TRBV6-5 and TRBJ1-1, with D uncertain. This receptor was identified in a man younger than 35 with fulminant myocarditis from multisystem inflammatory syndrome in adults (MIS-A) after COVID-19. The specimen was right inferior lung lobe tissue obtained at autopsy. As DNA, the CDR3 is TGTGCCAGCAGTTACGTCGGAGCTTTCTTT. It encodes CASSYVGAFF.